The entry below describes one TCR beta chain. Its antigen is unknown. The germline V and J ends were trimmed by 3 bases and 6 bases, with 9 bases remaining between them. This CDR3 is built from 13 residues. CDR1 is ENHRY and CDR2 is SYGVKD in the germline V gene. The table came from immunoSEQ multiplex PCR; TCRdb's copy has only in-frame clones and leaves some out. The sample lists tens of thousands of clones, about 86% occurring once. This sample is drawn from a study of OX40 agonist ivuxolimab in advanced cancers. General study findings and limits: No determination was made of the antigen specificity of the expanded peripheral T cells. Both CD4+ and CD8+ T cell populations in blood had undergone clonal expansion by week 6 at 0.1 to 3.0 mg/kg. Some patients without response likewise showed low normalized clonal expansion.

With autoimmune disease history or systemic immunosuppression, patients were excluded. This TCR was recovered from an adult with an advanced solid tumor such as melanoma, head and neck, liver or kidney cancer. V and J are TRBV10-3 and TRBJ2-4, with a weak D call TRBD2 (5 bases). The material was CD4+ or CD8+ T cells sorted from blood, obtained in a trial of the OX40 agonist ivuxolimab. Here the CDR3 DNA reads TGTGCCATCAGTGACCAGGACTCAAACATTCAGTACTTC. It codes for CAISDQDSNIQYF.